What follows are 10 T cell receptor beta chains derived from one specimen sequenced in a study of cytomegalovirus exposure and HLA in healthy donors. Primers for the PCR totalled 60 Vbeta and 13 Jbeta. Profiled with immunoSEQ multiplex PCR; TCRdb holds only in-frame clones, not every one. The sample has over 150,000 clones, over 70% seen once. The source material was PBMCs. The receptor set was obtained from a male donor in good health and CMV-seronegative.

The CDR3 nucleotides read TGTGCCAGCAGCTTAGAGAGGGGAACAGGGCGGGATGGCTACACCTTC. Its protein is CASSLERGTGRDGYTF. V gene TRBV7-3 combines with J gene TRBJ1-2, with D maybe TRBD1 (6 bases). Germline CDR1 reads SGHTA; CDR2 reads FQGTGA. Trimming took 2 bases from V and 6 from J, leaving 19 bases between them. The CDR3 extends over 16 amino acids. Full variable domain (missing parts from reference TRBV7-3 and TRBJ1-2): GAGVSQTPSNKVTEKGKYVELRCDPISGHTALYWYRQSLGQGPEFLIYFQGTGAADDSGLPNDRFFAVRPEGSVSTLKIQRTERGDSAVYLCASSLERGTGRDGYTFGSGTRLTVV.

The genes are TRBV30 and TRBJ2-1; D gene ambiguous. Germline CDR1 and CDR2: GTSNPN and SVGIG (reference sequence). The germline V and J ends were trimmed by 0 bases and 10 bases, with 7 bases remaining between them. This CDR3 contains 11 residues. DNA of the CDR3: TGTGCCTGGAGTGTGGGCTGGGAGCAGTTCTTC. Translated: CAWSVGWEQFF.

This clone was seen more than once but under ten times. The chain couples TRBV12-5 to TRBJ2-7; weak D call: TRBD1 (6 bases). CDR1 and CDR2 (germline): LGHNT, FRNRAP. V lost 4 bases and J 5 bases, leaving 9 bases between the germline ends. The CDR3 is 12 residues long. The CDR3 region is CASGSQGNEQYF. The CDR3 DNA follows: TGTGCTAGTGGTTCCCAGGGGAACGAGCAGTACTTC.

The chain combines TRBV28 with TRBJ1-4; 7 nucleotides match TRBD1. Germline assignment: CDR1 MDHEN and CDR2 SYDVKM. The CDR3 contains 15 residues. V lost 5 bases to trimming and J lost 8 bases; unmatched junction nucleotides: 11. CDR3 loop: CASSTKGGGWEKLFF. CDR3 coding DNA: TGTGCCAGCAGTACCAAAGGGGGCGGTTGGGAAAAACTGTTTTTT. The full variable domain, rest sourced from reference TRBV28 and TRBJ1-4, is DVKVTQSSRYLVKRTGEKVFLECVQDMDHENMFWYRQDPGLGLRLIYFSYDVKMKEKGDIPEGYSVSREKKERFSLILESASTNQTSMYLCASSTKGGGWEKLFFGSGTQLSVL.

The chain has TRBV10-2 and TRBJ1-5; D is unclear. CDR1 WSHSY and CDR2 SAAADI come from the germline V gene. Trimming took 0 bases from V and 4 from J, leaving 7 bases between them. This CDR3 comprises 14 residues. The CDR3 nucleotides are TGCGCCAGCAGTGAGTCGGGGAGTAATCAGCCCCAGCATTTT. It translates to CASSESGSNQPQHF.

This clone was recorded once. This chain links TRBV30 with TRBJ2-4; the match to TRBD1 covers 7 bases. Germline V gene lookup returns CDR1 GTSNPN and CDR2 SVGIG (reference sequence). This CDR3 is 13 amino acids long. Germline trimming cut 0 bases from V and 5 bases from J; bases unmatched to any gene: 1. CDR3 residues: CAWSVGTENIQYF. DNA of the CDR3: TGTGCCTGGAGTGTTGGGACAGAAAACATTCAGTACTTC.

J is TRBJ2-5 and V is TRBV30; D is unclear. V lost 2 bases, J lost 11 bases, and 12 bases lay in between. The length of the CDR3 is 11 residues. Per the germline V gene, CDR1 is GTSNPN and CDR2 is SVGIG (reference sequence). This chain's CDR3 is CAWSIEGEQYF. The CDR3 DNA reads TGTGCCTGGAGTATAGAAGGAGAGCAGTACTTC.

The chain has TRBV28 and TRBJ2-7; a weak D match, TRBD2 (5 bases). The CDR3 has 15 amino acids. V gave up 6 bases and J gave up 2 bases, with 17 bases separating them. CDR1 MDHEN and CDR2 SYDVKM come from the germline V gene. The CDR3 loop reads CASSTAGGFTYEQYF. CDR3 nucleotides: TGTGCCAGCAGCACCGCGGGCGGGTTTACCTACGAGCAGTACTTC.

The chain links TRBV4-2 to TRBJ1-1; tentatively, D is TRBD1 (6 bases). The CDR3 is made up of 15 amino acids. Germline assignment: CDR1 LGHNA and CDR2 YNFKEQ. With 4 bases removed from V and 4 bases from J, the gap between germline ends came to 16 bases. This CDR3 reads CASSLKGGEGTEAFF. The CDR3 nucleotides read TGTGCCAGCAGCCTCAAAGGGGGGGAGGGCACTGAAGCTTTCTTT.

The J gene is TRBJ2-3, the V gene TRBV28; 10 nucleotides line up with TRBD2. J lost 2 bases, V lost 5 bases, and 7 bases had no gene match. The CDR3 is 16 amino acids. CDR1 and CDR2 from the germline V gene are MDHEN and SYDVKM. The CDR3 nucleotides are TGTGCCAGCAGTACAGGACTAGCGGTTGTCACAGATACGCAGTATTTT. Its translation: CASSTGLAVVTDTQYF.